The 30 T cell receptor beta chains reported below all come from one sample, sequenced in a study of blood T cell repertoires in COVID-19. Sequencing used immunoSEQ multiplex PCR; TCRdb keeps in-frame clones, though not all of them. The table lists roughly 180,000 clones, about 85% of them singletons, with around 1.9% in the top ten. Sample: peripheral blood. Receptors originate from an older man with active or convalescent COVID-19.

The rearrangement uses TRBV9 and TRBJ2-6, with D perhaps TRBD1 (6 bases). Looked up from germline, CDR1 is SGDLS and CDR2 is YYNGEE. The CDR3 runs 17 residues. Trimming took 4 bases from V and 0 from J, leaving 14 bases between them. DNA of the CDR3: TGTGCCAGCAGCAGATCGACAGGATTCTCTGGGGCCAACGTCCTGACTTTC. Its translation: CASSRSTGFSGANVLTF. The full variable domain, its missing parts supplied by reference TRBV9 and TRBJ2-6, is DSGVTQTPKHLITATGQRVTLRCSPRSGDLSVYWYQQSLDQGLQFLIQYYNGEERAKGNILERFSAQQFPDLHSELNLSSLELGDSALYFCASSRSTGFSGANVLTFGAGSRLTVL.

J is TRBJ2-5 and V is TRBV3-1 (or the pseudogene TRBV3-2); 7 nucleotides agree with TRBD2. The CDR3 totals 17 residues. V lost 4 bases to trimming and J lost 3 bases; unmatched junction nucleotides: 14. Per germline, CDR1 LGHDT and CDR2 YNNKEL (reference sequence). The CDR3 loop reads CASSLDPLFAGEETQYF. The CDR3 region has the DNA TGTGCCAGCAGCCTCGACCCCCTTTTTGCGGGGGAAGAGACCCAGTACTTC.

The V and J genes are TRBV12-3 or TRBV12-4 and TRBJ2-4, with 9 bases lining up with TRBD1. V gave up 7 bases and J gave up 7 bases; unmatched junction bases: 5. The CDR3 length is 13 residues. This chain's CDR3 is CASTPGTGNIQYF. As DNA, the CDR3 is TGTGCCAGCACCCCCGGGACAGGGAACATTCAGTACTTC.

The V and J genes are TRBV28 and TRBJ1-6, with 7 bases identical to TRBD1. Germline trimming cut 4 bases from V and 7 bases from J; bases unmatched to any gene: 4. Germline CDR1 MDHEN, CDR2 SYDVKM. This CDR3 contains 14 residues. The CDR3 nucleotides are TGTGCCAGCAGTTCAGGGGGTCGAAATTCACCCCTCCACTTT. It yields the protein CASSSGGRNSPLHF.

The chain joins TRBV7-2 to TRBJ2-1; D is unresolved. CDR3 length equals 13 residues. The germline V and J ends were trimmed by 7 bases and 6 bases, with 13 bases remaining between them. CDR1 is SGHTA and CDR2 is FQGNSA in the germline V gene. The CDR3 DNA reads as TGTGCCAGCACCACCCGGGTCAGCAATGAGCAGTTCTTC. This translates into CASTTRVSNEQFF.

CDR3 coding DNA: TGTGCCAGCAATGGGAGGCGTAACAGGGGCAGGGGGACAGATACGCAGTATTTT. Its protein product is CASNGRRNRGRGTDTQYF. J is TRBJ2-3 and V is TRBV21-1; the table assigns TRBD1, which was not confirmed against the DNA. TRBV21-1 is annotated as a pseudogene. CDR3 length equals 18 residues.

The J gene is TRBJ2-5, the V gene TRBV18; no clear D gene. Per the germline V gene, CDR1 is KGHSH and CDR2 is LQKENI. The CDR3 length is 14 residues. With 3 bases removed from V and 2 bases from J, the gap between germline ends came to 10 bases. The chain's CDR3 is CASSPGNRQETQYF. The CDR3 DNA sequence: TGTGCCAGCTCACCCGGCAACAGACAAGAGACCCAGTACTTC.

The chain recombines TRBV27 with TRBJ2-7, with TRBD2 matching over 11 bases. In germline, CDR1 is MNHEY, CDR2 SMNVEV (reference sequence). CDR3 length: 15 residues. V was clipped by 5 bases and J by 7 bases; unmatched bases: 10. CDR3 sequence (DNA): TGTGCCAGCAGTACCATAGCGGGGGGGACGGGGGAGCAGTACTTC. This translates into CASSTIAGGTGEQYF.

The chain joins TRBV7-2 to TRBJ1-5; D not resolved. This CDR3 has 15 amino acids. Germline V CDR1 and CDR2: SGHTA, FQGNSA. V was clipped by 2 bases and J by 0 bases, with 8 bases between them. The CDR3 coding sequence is TGTGCCAGCAGCTTATATTCCTATAGCAATCAGCCCCAGCATTTT. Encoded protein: CASSLYSYSNQPQHF.

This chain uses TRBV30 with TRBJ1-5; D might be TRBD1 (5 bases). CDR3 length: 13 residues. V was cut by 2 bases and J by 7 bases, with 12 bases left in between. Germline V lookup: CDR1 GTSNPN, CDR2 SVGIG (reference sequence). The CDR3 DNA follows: TGTGCCTGGAGTTTCACGGGGGGACAGCCCCAGCATTTT. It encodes CAWSFTGGQPQHF.

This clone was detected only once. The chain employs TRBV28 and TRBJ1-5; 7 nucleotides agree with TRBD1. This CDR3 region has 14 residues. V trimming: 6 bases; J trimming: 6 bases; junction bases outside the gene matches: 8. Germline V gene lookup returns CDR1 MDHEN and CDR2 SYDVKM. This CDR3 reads CASSLDRAGQPQHF. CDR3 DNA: TGTGCCAGCAGCCTCGACAGGGCCGGTCAGCCCCAGCATTTT.

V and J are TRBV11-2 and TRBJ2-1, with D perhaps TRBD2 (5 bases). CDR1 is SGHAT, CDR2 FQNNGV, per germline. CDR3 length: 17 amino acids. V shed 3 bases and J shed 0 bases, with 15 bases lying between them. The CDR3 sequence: CASSLRTHGGSYNEQFF. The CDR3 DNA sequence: TGTGCCAGCAGCTTGAGGACCCACGGAGGCTCCTACAATGAGCAGTTCTTC.

CDR3 in amino acids: CASSPARGIGELFF. The CDR3 nucleotides read TGTGCCAGCAGCCCGGCCAGGGGTATCGGGGAGCTGTTTTTT. This rearrangement joins TRBV14 to TRBJ2-2, with D possibly being TRBD1 (6 bases). Germline CDR1 and CDR2: SGHDN and FVKESK. CDR3 length: 14 amino acids. Trimming took off 4 bases at V and 7 bases at J, with 13 bases between the two ends.

The CDR3 DNA is TGTGCCAGCGCGGTACAGGGGGTTTTAGCGGGAGCATCTAATGAGCAGTTCTTC. Translating gives CASAVQGVLAGASNEQFF. The chain employs TRBV2 and TRBJ2-1; D is possibly TRBD2 (9 bases). This CDR3 region has 18 residues. Germline values: CDR1 SNHLY, CDR2 FYNNEI. Trimming shortened V by 8 bases and J by 7 bases, and 30 bases separated the two germline ends. The entire variable domain, with the rest obtained from reference TRBV2 and TRBJ2-1, is as follows: EPEVTQTPSHQVTQMGQEVILRCVPISNHLYFYWYRQILGQKVEFLVSFYNNEISEKSEIFDDQFSVERPDGSNFTLKIRSTKLEDSAMYFCASAVQGVLAGASNEQFFGPGTRLTVL.

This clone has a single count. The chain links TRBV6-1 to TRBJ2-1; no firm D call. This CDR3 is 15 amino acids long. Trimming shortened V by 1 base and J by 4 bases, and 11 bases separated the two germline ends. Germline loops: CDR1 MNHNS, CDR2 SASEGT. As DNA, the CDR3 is TGTGCCAGCAGTGAAGGGGCCAGTATTTACAATGAGCAGTTCTTC. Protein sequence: CASSEGASIYNEQFF.

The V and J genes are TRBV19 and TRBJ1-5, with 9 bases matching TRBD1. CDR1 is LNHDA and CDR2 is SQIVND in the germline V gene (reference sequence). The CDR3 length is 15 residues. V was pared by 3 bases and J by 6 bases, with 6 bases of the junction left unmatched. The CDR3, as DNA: TGTGCCAGTAGTATCAAGGACAGGGGAGGTCAGCCCCAGCATTTT. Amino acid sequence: CASSIKDRGGQPQHF.

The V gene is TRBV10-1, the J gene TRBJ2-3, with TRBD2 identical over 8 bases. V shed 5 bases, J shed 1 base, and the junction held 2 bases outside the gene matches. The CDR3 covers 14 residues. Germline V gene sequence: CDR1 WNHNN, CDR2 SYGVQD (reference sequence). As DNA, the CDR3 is TGCGCCAGCAGTCAGCGGGGGCGCACAGATACGCAGTATTTT. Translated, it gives CASSQRGRTDTQYF.

As DNA, the CDR3 is TGTGCCAGCAGTGAAACAGGGGGTTCAGATACGCAGTATTTT. Translating it yields CASSETGGSDTQYF. V gene TRBV2 combines with J gene TRBJ2-3; 8 nucleotides align to TRBD1. With 2 bases clipped from V and 4 bases from J, the junction kept 2 bases outside the gene matches. The germline V gene has CDR1 SNHLY and CDR2 FYNNEI. The CDR3 is made up of 14 amino acids.

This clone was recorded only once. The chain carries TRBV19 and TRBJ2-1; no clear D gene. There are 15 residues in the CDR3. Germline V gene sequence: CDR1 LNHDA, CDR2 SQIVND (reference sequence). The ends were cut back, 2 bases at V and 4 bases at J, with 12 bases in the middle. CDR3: CASSITAGPYNEQFF. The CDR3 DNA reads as TGTGCCAGTAGTATAACGGCAGGCCCGTACAATGAGCAGTTCTTC.

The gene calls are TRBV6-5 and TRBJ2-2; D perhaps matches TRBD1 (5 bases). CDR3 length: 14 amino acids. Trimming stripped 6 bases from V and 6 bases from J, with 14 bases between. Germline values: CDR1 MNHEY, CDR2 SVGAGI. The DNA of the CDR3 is TGTGCCAGCAGGGTATCCAGGGTCGCCGGGGAGCTGTTTTTT. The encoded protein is CASRVSRVAGELFF.

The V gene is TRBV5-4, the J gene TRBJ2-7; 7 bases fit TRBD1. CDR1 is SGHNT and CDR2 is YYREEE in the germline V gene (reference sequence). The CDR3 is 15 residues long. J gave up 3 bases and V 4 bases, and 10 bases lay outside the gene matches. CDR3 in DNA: TGTGCCAGCAGCGTGACAGGGATTCTCCTCTACGAGCAGTACTTC. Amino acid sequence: CASSVTGILLYEQYF. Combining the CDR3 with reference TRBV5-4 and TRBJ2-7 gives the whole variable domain ETGVTQSPTHLIKTRGQQVTLRCSSQSGHNTVSWYQQALGQGPQFIFQYYREEENGRGNFPPRFSGLQFPNYSSELNVNALELDDSALYLCASSVTGILLYEQYFGPGTRLTVT.

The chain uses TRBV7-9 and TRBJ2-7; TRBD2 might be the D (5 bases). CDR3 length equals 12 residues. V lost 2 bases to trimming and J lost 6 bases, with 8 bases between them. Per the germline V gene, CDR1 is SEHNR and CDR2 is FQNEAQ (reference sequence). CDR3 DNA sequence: TGTGCCAGCAGCTTACGAGGGAGCGAGCAGTACTTC. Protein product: CASSLRGSEQYF.

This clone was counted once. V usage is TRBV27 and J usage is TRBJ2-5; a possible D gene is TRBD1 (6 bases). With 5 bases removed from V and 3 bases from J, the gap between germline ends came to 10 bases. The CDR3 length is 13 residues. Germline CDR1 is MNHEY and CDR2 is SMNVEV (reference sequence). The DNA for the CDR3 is TGTGCCAGCAGTCCGTACAGGGAAGAGACCCAGTACTTC. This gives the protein CASSPYREETQYF.

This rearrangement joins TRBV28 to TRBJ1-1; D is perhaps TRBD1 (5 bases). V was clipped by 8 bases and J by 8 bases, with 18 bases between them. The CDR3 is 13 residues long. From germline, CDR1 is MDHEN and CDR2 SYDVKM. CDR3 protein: CASCWALQGEAFF. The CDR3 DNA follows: TGTGCCAGCTGTTGGGCCCTGCAGGGCGAAGCTTTCTTT.

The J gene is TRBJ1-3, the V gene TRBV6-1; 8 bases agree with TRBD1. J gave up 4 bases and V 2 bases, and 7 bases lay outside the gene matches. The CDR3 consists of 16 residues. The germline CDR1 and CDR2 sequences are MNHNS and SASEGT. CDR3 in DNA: TGTGCCAGCAGTGAACCTCGGACAGGGACGGGAAACACCATATATTTT. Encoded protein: CASSEPRTGTGNTIYF.

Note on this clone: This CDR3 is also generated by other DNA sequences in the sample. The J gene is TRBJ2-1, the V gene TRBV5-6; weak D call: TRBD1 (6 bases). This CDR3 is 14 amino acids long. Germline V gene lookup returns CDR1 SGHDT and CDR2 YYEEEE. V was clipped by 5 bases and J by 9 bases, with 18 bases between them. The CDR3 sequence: CASRRGVGAPEQFF. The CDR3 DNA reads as TGTGCCAGCAGGCGAGGTGTGGGGGCGCCTGAGCAGTTCTTC.

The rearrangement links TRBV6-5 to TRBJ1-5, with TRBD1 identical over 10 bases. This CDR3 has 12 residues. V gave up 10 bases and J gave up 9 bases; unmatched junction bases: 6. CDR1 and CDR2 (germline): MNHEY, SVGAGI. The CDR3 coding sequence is TGTGCCACTGGACAGGGGGGTGGGCCCCAGCATTTT. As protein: CATGQGGGPQHF.

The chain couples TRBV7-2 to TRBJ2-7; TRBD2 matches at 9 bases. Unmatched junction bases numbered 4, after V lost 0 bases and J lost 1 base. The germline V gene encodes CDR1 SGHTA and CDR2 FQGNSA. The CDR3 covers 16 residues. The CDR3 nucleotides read TGTGCCAGCAGCTTAGCTCTGCTAGCGGGATCCTACGAGCAGTACTTC. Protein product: CASSLALLAGSYEQYF.

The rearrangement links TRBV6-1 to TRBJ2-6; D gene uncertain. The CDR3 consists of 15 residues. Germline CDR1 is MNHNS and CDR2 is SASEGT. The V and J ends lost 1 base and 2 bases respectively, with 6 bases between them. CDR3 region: CASSEGGAGANVLTF. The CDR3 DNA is TGTGCCAGCAGTGAAGGTGGAGCTGGGGCCAACGTCCTGACTTTC.

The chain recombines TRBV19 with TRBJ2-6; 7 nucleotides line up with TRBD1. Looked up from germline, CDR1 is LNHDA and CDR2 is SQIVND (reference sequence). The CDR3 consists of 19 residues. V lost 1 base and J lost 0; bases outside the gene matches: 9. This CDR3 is CASSIGTGTASSGANVLTF. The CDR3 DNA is TGTGCCAGTAGTATAGGCACCGGGACAGCGAGCTCTGGGGCCAACGTCCTGACTTTC.